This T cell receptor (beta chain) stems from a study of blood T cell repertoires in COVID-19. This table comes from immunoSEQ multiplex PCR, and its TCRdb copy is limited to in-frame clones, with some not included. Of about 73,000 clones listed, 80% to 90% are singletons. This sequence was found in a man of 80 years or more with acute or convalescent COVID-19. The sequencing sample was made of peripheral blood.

In nucleotides, the CDR3 is TGTGCCAGCAGCCGAAATGGGGGCAATGGCTACACCTTC. Translation: CASSRNGGNGYTF. The chain uses TRBV12-3 or TRBV12-4 and TRBJ1-2; a weak D match, TRBD1 (6 bases). This CDR3 comprises 13 residues. Deletions cut 6 bases from V and 6 bases from J, with 14 bases between.